This passage covers 10 T cell receptor beta chains from one sample sequenced in a study of T cell responses to AZD1222 COVID-19 vaccine. Assay used: immunoSEQ multiplex PCR; TCRdb lists only in-frame clones, some missing. The sample contains some 130,000 clones, over 85% of which appear only once. This sample comprised peripheral blood, obtained on day 0 of AZD1222 vaccination. The receptor set was obtained from an adult in good health.

As regards this clone: One end of the junction is discordant with germline, which a read error may explain. The CDR3 region has the DNA TGCAGCGTTGAGCGAGGCGGACAGGGGCACACTGAAGTTTTCTTT. This encodes CSVERGGQGHTEVFF. The rearrangement uses TRBV29-1 and TRBJ1-1; 9 bases agree with TRBD1. CDR1 is SQVTM, CDR2 ANQGSEA, per germline. The CDR3 contains 15 residues.

CDR3 amino acids: CASSFRGVGEQFF. Written as DNA, the CDR3 is TGTGCCAGCAGCTTCAGGGGAGTGGGTGAGCAGTTCTTC. This chain joins TRBV7-9 and TRBJ2-1; a weak D match, TRBD1 (6 bases). The V gene's germline CDR1 is SEHNR and CDR2 FQNEAQ (reference sequence). With 3 bases removed from V and 9 bases from J, the gap between germline ends came to 12 bases. The CDR3 is 13 amino acids.

The V call is TRBV19, the J call TRBJ1-2; no clear D. Trimming took off 1 base at V and 4 bases at J, with 4 bases between the two ends. The length of the CDR3 is 12 residues. Germline CDR1 reads LNHDA; CDR2 reads SQIVND (reference sequence). Here the CDR3 reads CASSIVGYGYTF. CDR3 nucleotides: TGTGCCAGTAGTATAGTGGGCTATGGCTACACCTTC.

The chain couples TRBV6-4 to TRBJ2-1; 12 positions agree with TRBD2. Germline V gives CDR1 MRHNA, CDR2 SNTAGT. The V segment lost 7 bases and the J segment 5 bases; nucleotides outside the gene matches: 6. This CDR3 has 15 amino acids. The CDR3 region is CASNQLAGGHNEQFF. CDR3 in DNA: TGTGCCAGCAACCAGCTAGCGGGAGGGCACAATGAGCAGTTCTTC.

In its sample, this clone was seen once. J is TRBJ1-5 and V is TRBV6-6, with 8 bases matching TRBD1. Per the germline V gene, CDR1 is MNHNY and CDR2 is SVGAGI (reference sequence). Trimming took 2 bases from V and 7 from J; bases not matched to a gene: 7. The CDR3 sequence is 15 residues long. The CDR3 nucleotides are TGTGCCAGCAGTTACCCCAGGGGGCAAGGCCAGCCCCAGCATTTT. Protein: CASSYPRGQGQPQHF.

The chain couples TRBV6-5 to TRBJ1-2, with D uncertain. CDR3 length equals 13 residues. Germline V gene data show CDR1 as MNHEY and CDR2 as SVGAGI. V gave up 2 bases and J gave up 8 bases, with 12 bases separating them. The CDR3 nucleotides are TGTGCCAGCAGTTACGGGAGCCTAGGGGGCTACACCTTC. Translation: CASSYGSLGGYTF.

This clone was recorded once. The chain recombines TRBV4-1 with TRBJ1-5; D call uncertain. Germline V gene sequence: CDR1 MGHRA, CDR2 YSYEKL. Trimming pared 4 bases from V and 4 bases from J, leaving 14 bases between. The CDR3 loop spans 15 amino acids. CDR3 bases: TGCGCCAGCAGCCCCCCCGGGCCGCTGAATCAGCCCCAGCATTTT. Translating it yields CASSPPGPLNQPQHF.

The J gene is TRBJ2-7, the V gene TRBV18, with TRBD1 matching over 7 bases. With V trimmed by 5 bases and J by 2 bases, 9 bases remained unmatched. Germline V lookup: CDR1 KGHSH, CDR2 LQKENI. The CDR3 runs 15 residues. The CDR3 here is CASSENGQVPYEQYF. CDR3 sequence (DNA): TGTGCCAGCTCAGAGAACGGACAGGTCCCCTACGAGCAGTACTTC.

In regard to this clone: The identical CDR3 is also encoded by other nucleotide sequences in the sample. This chain joins TRBV28 and TRBJ1-5; no reliable D call. This CDR3 contains 12 residues. V was cut by 4 bases and J by 4 bases, with 5 bases left in between. CDR1 is MDHEN and CDR2 is SYDVKM in the germline V gene. The CDR3 sequence: CASSSGNQPQHF. In DNA form, the CDR3 reads TGTGCCAGCAGTTCGGGAAATCAGCCCCAGCATTTT.

The J gene is TRBJ2-1, the V gene TRBV14; TRBD1 agrees at 7 bases. The CDR3 sequence is 14 residues long. Germline V CDR1 and CDR2: SGHDN, FVKESK. With V trimmed by 6 bases and J by 0 bases, 2 bases remained unmatched. Here the CDR3 DNA reads TGTGCCAGCAGGGACAGGAGCTCCTACAATGAGCAGTTCTTC. Translating gives CASRDRSSYNEQFF.